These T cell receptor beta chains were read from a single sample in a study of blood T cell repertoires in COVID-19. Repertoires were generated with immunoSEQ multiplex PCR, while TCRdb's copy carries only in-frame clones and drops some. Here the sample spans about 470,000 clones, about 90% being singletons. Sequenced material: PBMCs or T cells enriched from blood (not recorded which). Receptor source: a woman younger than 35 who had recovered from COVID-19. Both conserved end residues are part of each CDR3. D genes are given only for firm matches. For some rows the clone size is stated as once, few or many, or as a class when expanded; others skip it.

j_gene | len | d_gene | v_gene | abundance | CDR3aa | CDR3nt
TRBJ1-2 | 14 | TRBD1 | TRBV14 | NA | CASSLTTGVGGYTF | TGTGCCAGCAGCCTTACGACAGGGGTAGGCGGCTACACCTTC
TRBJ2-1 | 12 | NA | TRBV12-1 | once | CASSCSGNEQFF | TGTGCCAGCAGCTGTAGCGGCAATGAGCAGTTCTTC
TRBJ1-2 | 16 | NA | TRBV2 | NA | CASSAPGKSRGDGYTF | TGTGCCAGCAGTGCCCCCGGGAAGTCCAGGGGCGATGGCTACACCTTC
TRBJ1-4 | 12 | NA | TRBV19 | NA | CATSIQFEKLFF | TGTGCCACTTCGATACAGTTTGAAAAACTGTTTTTT
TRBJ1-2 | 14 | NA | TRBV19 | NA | CASSRGLVYYGYTF | TGTGCCAGTAGTAGAGGATTGGTATACTATGGCTACACCTTC
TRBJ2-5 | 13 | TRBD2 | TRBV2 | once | CASGPSREETQYF | TGTGCTTCAGGACCCTCGCGGGAGGAGACCCAGTACTTC
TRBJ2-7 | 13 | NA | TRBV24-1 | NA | CATSDGSSHEQYF | TGTGCCACCAGTGATGGGTCTAGTCACGAGCAGTACTTC
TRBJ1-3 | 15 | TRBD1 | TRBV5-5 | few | CASSPTGTGVNTIYF | TGTGCCAGCAGCCCCACCGGGACAGGGGTAAACACCATATATTTT
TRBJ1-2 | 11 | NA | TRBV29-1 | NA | CSATLGGGYTF | TGCAGCGCTACTCTTGGAGGGGGCTACACCTTC
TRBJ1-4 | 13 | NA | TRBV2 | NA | CASSALIAEKLFF | TGTGCCAGCAGCGCCTTAATAGCGGAAAAACTGTTTTTT
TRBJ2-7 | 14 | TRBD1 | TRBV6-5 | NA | CASGVGTGPYEQYF | TGTGCCAGCGGGGTGGGGACAGGGCCCTACGAGCAGTACTTC
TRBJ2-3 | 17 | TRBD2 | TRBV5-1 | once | CASSLVPAGTSTDTQYF | TGCGCCAGCAGCTTGGTTCCAGCGGGGACTAGCACAGATACGCAGTATTTT
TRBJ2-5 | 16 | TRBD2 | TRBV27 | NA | CASSPKIAGIAETQYF | TGTGCCAGCAGCCCTAAGATAGCGGGAATAGCAGAGACCCAGTACTTC
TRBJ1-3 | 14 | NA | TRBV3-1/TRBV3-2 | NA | CASSQRDSGNTIYF | TGTGCCAGCAGCCAACGGGACTCTGGAAACACCATATATTTT
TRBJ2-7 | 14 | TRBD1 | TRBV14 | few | CASKRGQGDHEQYF | TGTGCCAGCAAAAGAGGGCAGGGGGACCACGAGCAGTACTTC
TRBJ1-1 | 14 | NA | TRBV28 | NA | CASSTYRVDTEAFF | TGTGCCAGCAGCACTTACAGGGTTGACACTGAAGCTTTCTTT
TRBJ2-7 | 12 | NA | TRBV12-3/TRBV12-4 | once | CASSFPGDEQYF | TGTGCCAGCAGTTTTCCGGGGGACGAGCAGTACTTC
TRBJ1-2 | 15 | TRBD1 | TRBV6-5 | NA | CASILTATGQYGYTF | TGTGCCAGCATTCTGACGGCGACAGGGCAATATGGCTACACCTTC
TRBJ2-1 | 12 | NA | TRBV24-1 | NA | CATVGGLGKQFF | TGTGCCACCGTCGGGGGGCTGGGTAAGCAGTTCTTC
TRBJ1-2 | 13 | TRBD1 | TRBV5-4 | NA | CASSTGQGLGYTF | TGTGCCAGCAGCACGGGACAGGGCCTTGGCTACACCTTC
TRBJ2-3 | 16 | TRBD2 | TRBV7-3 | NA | CASSSLGLEGTDTQYF | TGTGCCAGCAGCTCGTTGGGACTAGAGGGCACAGATACGCAGTATTTT
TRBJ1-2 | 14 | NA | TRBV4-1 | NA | CASSQVEGDYGYTF | TGCGCCAGCAGCCAAGTAGAGGGGGACTATGGCTACACCTTC
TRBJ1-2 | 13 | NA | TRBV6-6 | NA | CASSLTVRHGYTF | TGTGCCAGCAGTTTGACAGTAAGGCATGGCTACACCTTC
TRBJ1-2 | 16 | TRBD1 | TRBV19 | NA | CASLVQGHLENYGYTF | TGTGCCAGTCTGGTACAGGGGCATCTTGAAAACTATGGCTACACCTTC
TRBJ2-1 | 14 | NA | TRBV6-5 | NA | CASRGTSSYNEQFF | TGTGCCAGCCGCGGGACCAGCTCCTACAATGAGCAGTTCTTC